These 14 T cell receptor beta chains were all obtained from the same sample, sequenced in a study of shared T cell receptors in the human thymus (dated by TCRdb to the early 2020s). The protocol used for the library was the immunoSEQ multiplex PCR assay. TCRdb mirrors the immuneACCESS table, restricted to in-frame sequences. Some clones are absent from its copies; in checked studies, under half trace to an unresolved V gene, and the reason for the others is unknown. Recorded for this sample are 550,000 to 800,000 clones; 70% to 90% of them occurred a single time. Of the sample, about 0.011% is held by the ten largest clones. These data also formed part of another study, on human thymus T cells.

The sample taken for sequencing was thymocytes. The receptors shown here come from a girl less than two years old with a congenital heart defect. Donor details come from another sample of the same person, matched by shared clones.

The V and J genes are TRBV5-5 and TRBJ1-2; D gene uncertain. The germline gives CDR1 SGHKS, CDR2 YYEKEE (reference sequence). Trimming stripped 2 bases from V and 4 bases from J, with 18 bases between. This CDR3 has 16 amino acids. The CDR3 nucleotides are TGTGCCAGCAGCTTAAGACTCGAGGTACGCGGCTATGGCTACACCTTC. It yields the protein CASSLRLEVRGYGYTF.

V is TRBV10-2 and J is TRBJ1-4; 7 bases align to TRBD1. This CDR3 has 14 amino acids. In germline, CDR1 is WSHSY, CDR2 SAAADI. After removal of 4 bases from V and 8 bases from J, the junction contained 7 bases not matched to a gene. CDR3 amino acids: CASSGKGAQEKLFF. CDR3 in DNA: TGCGCCAGCAGTGGAAAGGGGGCGCAGGAAAAACTGTTTTTT.

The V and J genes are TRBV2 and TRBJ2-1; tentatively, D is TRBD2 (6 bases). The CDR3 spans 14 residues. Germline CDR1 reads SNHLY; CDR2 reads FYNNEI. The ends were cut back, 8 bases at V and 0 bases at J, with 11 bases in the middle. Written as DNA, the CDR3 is TGTGCCAGCCGTCGGGGGAGCTCCTACAATGAGCAGTTCTTC. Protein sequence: CASRRGSSYNEQFF.

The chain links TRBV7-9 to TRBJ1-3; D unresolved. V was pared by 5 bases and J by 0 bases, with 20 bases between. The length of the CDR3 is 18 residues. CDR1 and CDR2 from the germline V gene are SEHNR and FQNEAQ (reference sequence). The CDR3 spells CASSPWARRHDSGNTIYF. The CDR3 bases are TGTGCCAGCAGCCCTTGGGCTCGGCGCCACGACTCTGGAAACACCATATATTTT.

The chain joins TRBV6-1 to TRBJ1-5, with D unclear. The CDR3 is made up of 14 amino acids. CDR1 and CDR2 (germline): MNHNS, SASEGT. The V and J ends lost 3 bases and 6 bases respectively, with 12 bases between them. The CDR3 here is CASSDCGGSQPQHF. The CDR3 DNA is TGTGCCAGCAGTGATTGTGGAGGATCTCAGCCCCAGCATTTT.

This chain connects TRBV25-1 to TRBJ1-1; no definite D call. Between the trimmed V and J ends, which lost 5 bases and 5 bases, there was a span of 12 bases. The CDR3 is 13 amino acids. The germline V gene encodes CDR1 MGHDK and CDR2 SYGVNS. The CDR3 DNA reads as TGTGCCAGCAGTCCTGGGAGAGGAACTGAAGCTTTCTTT. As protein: CASSPGRGTEAFF.

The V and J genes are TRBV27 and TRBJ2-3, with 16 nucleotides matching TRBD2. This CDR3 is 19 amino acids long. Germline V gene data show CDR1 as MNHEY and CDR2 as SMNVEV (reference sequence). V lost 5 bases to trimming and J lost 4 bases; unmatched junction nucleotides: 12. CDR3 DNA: TGTGCCAGCAGTCTGAATGGGACTAGCGGGGGGGAAGATCCAGATACGCAGTATTTT. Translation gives CASSLNGTSGGEDPDTQYF.

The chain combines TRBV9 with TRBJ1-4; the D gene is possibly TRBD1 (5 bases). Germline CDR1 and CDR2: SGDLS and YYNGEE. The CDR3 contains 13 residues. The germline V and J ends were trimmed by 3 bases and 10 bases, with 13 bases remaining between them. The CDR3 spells CASSDVGGGKLFF. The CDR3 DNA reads TGTGCCAGCAGCGACGTGGGCGGGGGAAAACTGTTTTTT. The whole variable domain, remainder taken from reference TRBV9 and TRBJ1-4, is DSGVTQTPKHLITATGQRVTLRCSPRSGDLSVYWYQQSLDQGLQFLIQYYNGEERAKGNILERFSAQQFPDLHSELNLSSLELGDSALYFCASSDVGGGKLFFGSGTQLSVL.

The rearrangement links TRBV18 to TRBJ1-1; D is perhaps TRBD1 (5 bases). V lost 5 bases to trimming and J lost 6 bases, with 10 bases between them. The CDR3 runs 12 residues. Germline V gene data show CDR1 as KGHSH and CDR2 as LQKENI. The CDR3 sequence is CASSERGAEAFF. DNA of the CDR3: TGTGCCAGCTCAGAGCGGGGGGCTGAAGCTTTCTTT.

CDR3: CASSQDGRRRAGGAGTEAFF. The DNA of the CDR3 is TGCGCCAGCAGCCAAGATGGGAGGCGAAGGGCAGGGGGCGCCGGGACTGAAGCTTTCTTT. The V gene is TRBV4-3, the J gene TRBJ1-1; 8 bases are shared with TRBD1. Germline V gene sequence: CDR1 LGHNA, CDR2 YSLEER. The CDR3 consists of 20 residues. V dropped 0 bases and J dropped 5; count of bases not matched to a gene: 20.

DNA of the CDR3: TGTGCCAGCAGTTTAGTCTGGACTAGACAGTCAATCCCTCACTATGGCTACACCTTC. It translates to CASSLVWTRQSIPHYGYTF. This chain joins TRBV27 and TRBJ1-2, with TRBD1 as a possible D gene (5 bases). The germline V gene has CDR1 MNHEY and CDR2 SMNVEV (reference sequence). The V and J ends lost 2 bases and 3 bases respectively, with 25 bases between them. The CDR3 length is 19 residues.

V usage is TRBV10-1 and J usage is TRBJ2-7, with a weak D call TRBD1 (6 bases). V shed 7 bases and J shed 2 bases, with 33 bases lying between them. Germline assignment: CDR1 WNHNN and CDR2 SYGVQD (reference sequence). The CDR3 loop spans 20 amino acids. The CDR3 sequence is CASKADRRGHKNIGPYEQYF. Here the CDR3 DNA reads TGCGCCAGCAAAGCAGACCGTCGGGGACACAAAAATATCGGTCCCTACGAGCAGTACTTC.

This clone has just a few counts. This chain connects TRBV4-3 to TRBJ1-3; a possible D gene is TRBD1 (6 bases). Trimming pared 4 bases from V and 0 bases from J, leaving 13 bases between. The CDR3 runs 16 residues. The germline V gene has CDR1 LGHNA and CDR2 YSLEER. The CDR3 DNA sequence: TGCGCCAGCAGCCCACGACAGGCGTACTCTGGAAACACCATATATTTT. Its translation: CASSPRQAYSGNTIYF.

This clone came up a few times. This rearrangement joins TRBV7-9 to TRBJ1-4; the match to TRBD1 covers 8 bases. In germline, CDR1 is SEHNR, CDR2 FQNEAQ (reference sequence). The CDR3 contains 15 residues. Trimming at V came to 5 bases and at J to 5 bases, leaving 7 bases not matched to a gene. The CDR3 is CASSTRQGTNEKLFF. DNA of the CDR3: TGTGCCAGCAGCACCCGACAGGGGACAAATGAAAAACTGTTTTTT.